These T cell receptor beta chains were read from a single sample in a study of OX40 agonist ivuxolimab in advanced cancers. Some clones are missing from TCRdb's copy, which holds only in-frame ones; the method was immunoSEQ multiplex PCR. The sample includes 61,000 or so clones, approximately 87% of them seen just once. The sequenced sample was CD4+ or CD8+ T cells sorted from blood, obtained in a trial of the OX40 agonist ivuxolimab. The origin of the receptors is an adult with an advanced solid tumor such as melanoma, head and neck, liver or kidney cancer. CDR3s include the opening cysteine and the closing phenylalanine or tryptophan. The D gene is left open where the match is weak. Clone sizes are given selectively: once, few, many, or a class where the clone is expanded.

medium-sized,TRBD2,TRBV30,TRBJ2-7,CAWSTGVAGDGKNF,TGTGCCTGGAGTACAGGAGTAGCGGGAGACGGGAAGAACTTC
NA,NA,TRBV19,TRBJ1-6,CASSTPDRLRSPLHF,TGTGCCAGTAGTACCCCGGACCGTCTGCGTTCACCCCTCCACTTT
NA,NA,TRBV30,TRBJ1-5,CAWSVNDFSNQPQHF,TGTGCCTGGAGTGTAAACGACTTTAGCAATCAGCCCCAGCATTTT
NA,NA,TRBV18,TRBJ1-1,CASLVEGQLSEAFF,TGTGCCAGCCTAGTGGAGGGGCAACTCTCTGAAGCTTTCTTT
NA,NA,TRBV5-5,TRBJ2-7,CASSLTGVNSYEQYF,TGTGCCAGCAGCTTAACCGGCGTTAATTCCTACGAGCAGTACTTC
NA,NA,TRBV7-3,TRBJ2-3,CASSPRHGNTDTQYF,TGTGCCAGCAGCCCAAGACACGGGAACACAGATACGCAGTATTTT
NA,NA,TRBV28,TRBJ2-7,CASSRGMIYEQYF,TGTGCCAGCTCTCGCGGGATGATATACGAGCAGTACTTC
few,NA,TRBV6-6,TRBJ2-3,CASSPGHLTDTQYF,TGTGCCAGCAGCCCGGGACACCTCACAGATACGCAGTATTTT
NA,NA,TRBV6-1,TRBJ2-7,CASKSPETYEQYF,TGTGCCAGCAAGTCCCCCGAGACCTACGAGCAGTACTTC
NA,NA,TRBV5-1,TRBJ2-7,CASSLSQGSLEQYF,TGCGCCAGCAGCTTGTCCCAGGGGTCCCTCGAGCAGTACTTC
NA,NA,TRBV2,TRBJ2-7,CASNGRDHSHEQYF,TGTGCCAGCAATGGCCGGGACCACTCACACGAGCAGTACTTC
NA,TRBD2,TRBV5-1,TRBJ2-7,CASKPSGTATSYEQYF,TGCGCCAGCAAACCGAGCGGGACGGCAACCTCCTACGAGCAGTACTTC
few,NA,TRBV5-6,TRBJ2-5,CASSLLGGPISGYKETQYF,TGTGCCAGCAGCTTGCTCGGGGGGCCCATTAGCGGATATAAAGAGACCCAGTACTTC
medium-sized,NA,TRBV20-1,TRBJ2-1,CSARSYNEQFF,TGCAGTGCCAGAAGTTACAATGAGCAGTTCTTC
NA,NA,TRBV10-3,TRBJ2-3,CAIRQGPSTDTQYF,TGTGCCATCAGACAGGGCCCTAGCACAGATACGCAGTATTTT
NA,NA,TRBV27,TRBJ2-7,CASRPTGSYEQYF,TGTGCCAGCAGACCAACAGGGTCCTACGAGCAGTACTTC
few,NA,TRBV9,TRBJ2-2,CASSGVAGRTGELFF,TGTGCCAGCAGCGGAGTGGCCGGACGGACCGGGGAGCTGTTTTTT
NA,TRBD2,TRBV2,TRBJ2-7,CASSEGAAGGLYEQYF,TGTGCCAGCAGTGAAGGAGCGGCGGGGGGGCTTTACGAGCAGTACTTC
NA,NA,TRBV4-3,TRBJ2-1,CASSQSRGTEQFF,TGCGCCAGCAGCCAATCCCGGGGGACTGAGCAGTTCTTC
NA,TRBD1,TRBV6-1,TRBJ1-2,CASSARQGRYGYTF,TGTGCCAGCAGTGCACGACAGGGCCGGTATGGCTACACCTTC
NA,NA,TRBV5-4,TRBJ2-5,CASSLQGLDETQYF,TGTGCCAGCAGCTTGCAGGGCCTTGATGAGACCCAGTACTTC
few,TRBD2,TRBV11-3,TRBJ2-1,CASSSTSGSTEQFF,TGTGCCAGCAGCTCGACTAGCGGGAGTACTGAGCAGTTCTTC
NA,NA,TRBV5-4,TRBJ2-2,CASSLKGLANTGELFF,TGTGCCAGCAGCTTGAAGGGACTCGCGAACACCGGGGAGCTGTTTTTT